This T cell receptor (beta chain) appears in the sequencing data of a study of blood T cell repertoires in COVID-19. In the study overall: Acute-phase and convalescent COVID-19 samples originated in the United States, Italy and Spain. T cells, B-cell-depleted T cells, or PBMCs provided the cDNA or gDNA that served as material.

The V and J ends lost 2 bases and 4 bases respectively, with 18 bases between them. Per germline, CDR1 LGHDT and CDR2 YNNKEL (reference sequence). The CDR3 is 17 amino acids. Original processing notes: Amplification with reference gene primers provided the estimates of nucleated cell counts. This table comes from immunoSEQ multiplex PCR, and its TCRdb copy is limited to in-frame clones, with some not included. V and J calls plus clone size are reproduced from that table; the DNA served to infer D and trimming. The sample records about 15,000 clones, about four fifths being singletons. V usage is TRBV3-1 (or the pseudogene TRBV3-2) and J usage is TRBJ1-3, with D uncertain. The specimen sequenced was peripheral blood. This TCR came from a human donor in a cohort sampled during active COVID-19. For the CDR3, the DNA is TGTGCCAGCAGCCAATATCCAGGCAGCTTTGCCGGAAACACCATATATTTT. Translation gives CASSQYPGSFAGNTIYF.